This record covers a single T cell receptor beta chain. Amplified TCR beta CDR3 regions came from RNA transcripts. The HTBI set primed first-round TCR CDR3 RT-PCR. TCRdb reanalysed the multiplex PCR reads using MiXCR and keeps one entry per CDR3 protein. The table includes about 700,000 distinct CDR3 sequences, 13% to 15% detected once. This specimen belongs to a study of T cells in Graves' hyperthyroidism and ophthalmopathy. This sample holds PBMCs from about 10 ml fresh peripheral blood. The sequenced material came from blood. The source is a woman between 18 and 29 years old with Graves' hyperthyroidism.

CDR3 region: CASSYRKTGNEQFF. The CDR3 DNA reads as TGTGCCAGCAGTTATCGGAAGACAGGCAATGAGCAGTTCTTC. The chain joins TRBV6-1 to TRBJ2-1; tentatively, D is TRBD1 (6 bases). The germline V gene has CDR1 MNHNS and CDR2 SASEGT. This CDR3 has 14 residues. With 5 bases removed from V and 6 bases from J, the gap between germline ends came to 14 bases.